This T cell receptor (beta chain) came from a study of PD-L1 blockade in urothelial cancer (dated by TCRdb to the late 2010s). For the wider study: Therapy was started around 2014 for all patients, and atezolizumab 1,200 mg was administered intravenously every 3 weeks. About 90% of the 29 patients were identified as males with urothelial cancer of bladder origin, and a prior smoking history was reported by 18 of 29 patients. Patients had an ECOG performance status of 0 or 1 and had received between 0 and 3 prior chemotherapy regimens. Blood samples were analyzed 3 weeks after the start of treatment (second dose) and 6 weeks after the start of treatment. Blood samples gave a median of roughly 150,000 T cells and 82,636 unique TCRs, with a median clonality of around 0.08. The study was an exploratory multi-omic analysis of somatic, immune and clinical correlates of response to PD-L1 blockade with atezolizumab in urothelial cancer. Pretreatment tumor samples, along with matched peripheral blood serially collected before and after atezolizumab treatment, were subjected to TCR sequencing. Durable clinical benefit meant progression-free survival longer than 6 months, and TCR features were also tested against progression-free and overall survival. In the same patients who had TCR sequencing, pretreatment tumors also underwent whole exome sequencing and RNA sequencing. Eight to ten patients achieved durable clinical benefit and approximately 20 did not. Some 30 patients had pretreatment blood TCR-seq, 24 had at least one posttreatment blood collection, and 24 had tumor TCR-seq. Results and caveats for the whole study, not just this receptor: Because the sample size was small (n of about 31) and many of the analyses were exploratory, the results are meant to be hypothesis-generating. Improved progression-free and overall survival was found to be associated with pretreatment peripheral blood TCR clonality below the median. Among patients with durable benefit, tumor-associated TCR clones showed greater expansion in peripheral blood 3 weeks after treatment started (n of about 21, p = 0.022).

This clone was found once. Its cognate antigen has yet to be identified. The input lacks base qualities; no much larger clone sits a single base away. Synthetic TCR analog templates were spiked into each PCR to estimate absolute template abundance from read counts. The immunoSEQ assay used bias-controlled V and J gene primers to amplify TCRbeta CDR3 regions from genomic DNA. Sequencing of rearranged TCRbeta segments was performed at approximately 20X coverage. As for how the authors treated the data: Sequencing errors were corrected by clustering, and CDR3s were annotated against IMGT so that V, D and J genes could be assigned. Out-of-frame and stop-codon sequences were excluded, and only productive TCRbeta rearrangements were used in downstream analyses. Clonality was calculated as one minus the Shannon entropy normalized by the log of the number of unique productive sequences. Clones differing between time points or between blood and tumor were identified by Fisher's exact test with Benjamini-Hochberg correction at adjusted p below 0.01. Sourced from immuneACCESS, this table was stored by TCRdb with only in-frame sequences that have V and J called. A share of the clones is absent; for the studies checked, an unresolved V gene accounts for under half, and the remainder has no known explanation. V, J and clone size are those of that table, while D and trimming were read from the DNA. The sample profile shows approximately 50,000 clones; 88% of them were found once. Of the sample, about 2.6% is held by the ten largest clones.

This specimen's time point label, per the study, means: peripheral blood 6 weeks after treatment start. A cohort of 25 to 30 patients with locally advanced or metastatic urothelial carcinoma, treated at Memorial Sloan Kettering on a trial protocol, was included. Peripheral blood mononuclear cells were collected pretreatment and during treatment, with between 1 and 8 total time points per patient. The Qiagen DNeasy Blood extraction kit was used to purify genomic DNA from total PBMCs and tumor samples. PBMCs were collected pretreatment and during treatment, and were isolated and stored as previously described. This clonotype originated in a man between 60 and 70 years old with urothelial cancer. The input for sequencing was PBMCs, taken around atezolizumab (anti-PD-L1) treatment.

The DNA sequence is as follows: TGTGCTAGTGGTTTGGTGGGAGTAACCTACGAGCAGTACTTC. Protein translation: CASGLVGVTYEQYF. The chain is made from TRBV12-5 and TRBJ2-7, with TRBD2 perhaps the D gene, on 5 matching bases. CDR1 and CDR2, per the germline V gene, are LGHNT and FRNRAP. Counted from cysteine to phenylalanine, this CDR3 has 14 amino acids. Only the CDR3 portion is preserved as DNA: 42 bases, with reading frame beginning at the first base. V lost 0 bases and J lost 2 bases; the stretch between them is 8 bases long.